The rows below give T cell receptor beta chains drawn from one sample of a study of vaccination and CD4 T cells after COVID-19. A single record per CDR3 protein comes from TCRdb applying MiXCR to the PCR reads. The repertoire holds 20,000 to 30,000 distinct CDR3 sequences, with around 64% as singletons. No antigen is known for these receptors. Sample: CD4+ T cells from blood, cultured in vitro, taken after SARS-CoV-2 vaccination. All receptors come from a human donor who received a COVID-19 vaccine. CDR3s include the opening cysteine and the closing phenylalanine or tryptophan. Each record gives: CDR3 protein, CDR3 DNA, J gene, D gene, V gene, clone size. A D gene is named only where the DNA matches it firmly. Clone size is stated in some rows and not others, as once, few, many or a class when expanded.

CASSPGDSNEKLFF | TGTGCCAGCAGCCCGGGGGACAGTAATGAAAAACTGTTTTTT | TRBJ1-4 | TRBD1 | TRBV7-9 | -
CSARGGAGVSDTQYF | TGCAGTGCTAGAGGGGGAGCGGGGGTTTCAGATACGCAGTATTTT | TRBJ2-3 | TRBD2 | TRBV20-1 | -
CSGGVYNEQFF | TGCAGTGGGGGGGTCTACAATGAGCAGTTCTTC | TRBJ2-1 | - | TRBV20-1 | once
CATSRVPRRVNTEAFF | TGTGCCACCAGCAGAGTTCCCAGACGGGTGAACACTGAAGCTTTCTTT | TRBJ1-1 | - | TRBV15 | -
CSATGGETDTQYF | TGCAGTGCTACGGGGGGCGAAACAGATACGCAGTATTTT | TRBJ2-3 | - | TRBV20-1 | -
CASSMDSNYGYTF | TGTGCCAGCAGTATGGACAGCAACTATGGCTACACCTTC | TRBJ1-2 | - | TRBV2 | -
CASSLLSANYGYTF | TGTGCCAGCAGCTTGTTGTCAGCAAACTATGGCTACACCTTC | TRBJ1-2 | - | TRBV5-4 | -
CASSFRGANVLTF | TGTGCCAGCAGCTTCCGGGGGGCCAACGTCCTGACTTTC | TRBJ2-6 | - | TRBV7-3 | -
CASSYVSRGGTEAFF | TGTGCCAGCAGTTACGTAAGCCGCGGGGGCACTGAAGCTTTCTTT | TRBJ1-1 | - | TRBV6-5 | -
CSALSGGAPTSTDTQYF | TGCAGTGCCCTAAGCGGGGGGGCTCCCACTAGCACAGATACGCAGTATTTT | TRBJ2-3 | TRBD2 | TRBV20-1 | -
CSARGGVVSDNEQFF | TGCAGTGCTAGAGGGGGTGTGGTCTCGGACAATGAGCAGTTCTTC | TRBJ2-1 | - | TRBV20-1 | -
CASSEASRGHQPQHF | TGTGCCAGCAGTGAAGCCAGCAGGGGGCATCAGCCCCAGCATTTT | TRBJ1-5 | TRBD1 | TRBV6-1 | -
CASSGGGAYEQYF | TGTGCCAGCAGTGGCGGGGGCGCGTACGAGCAGTACTTC | TRBJ2-7 | - | TRBV11-3 | -
CASSLGSEKLFF | TGTGCCAGCAGCTTAGGCAGTGAAAAACTGTTTTTT | TRBJ1-4 | - | TRBV7-8 | -
CAWSRPYQETQYF | TGTGCCTGGAGTAGGCCGTACCAAGAGACCCAGTACTTC | TRBJ2-5 | - | TRBV30 | -
CAWSSTGGSGEKLFF | TGTGCCTGGAGTTCAACAGGGGGCTCGGGAGAAAAACTGTTTTTT | TRBJ1-4 | TRBD1 | TRBV30 | -
CSASRGPSYNEQFF | TGCAGTGCTAGCCGGGGGCCCTCCTACAATGAGCAGTTCTTC | TRBJ2-1 | - | TRBV20-1 | -
CSAKEAGGRETQYF | TGCAGTGCTAAAGAGGCGGGGGGAAGGGAGACCCAGTACTTC | TRBJ2-5 | TRBD2 | TRBV20-1 | -
CASSYSWSSGNTGELFF | TGTGCCAGCAGTTACTCGTGGTCTAGCGGGAACACCGGGGAGCTGTTTTTT | TRBJ2-2 | TRBD2 | TRBV6-5 | -
CASREQETQYF | TGCGCCAGCAGGGAACAAGAGACCCAGTACTTC | TRBJ2-5 | - | TRBV5-1 | -
CASSLERYSNQPQHF | TGTGCCAGCAGCTTAGAAAGGTATAGCAATCAGCCCCAGCATTTT | TRBJ1-5 | - | TRBV7-8 | -
CATSGSGNYGYTF | TGTGCCACCAGTGGGTCAGGGAACTATGGCTACACCTTC | TRBJ1-2 | - | TRBV24-1 | -
CASSPTSGRTDTQYF | TGTGCCAGCAGTCCAACTAGCGGGCGCACAGATACGCAGTATTTT | TRBJ2-3 | TRBD2 | TRBV12-3/TRBV12-4 | -
CASSADRVTF | TGTGCCAGCAGTGCGGACAGGGTAACCTTC | TRBJ1-2 | TRBD1 | TRBV6-1 | once
CASSLGQALAEQHF | TGTGCCAGCAGTTTGGGGCAGGCGTTGGCCGAGCAGCACTTC | TRBJ2-7 | - | TRBV12-3/TRBV12-4 | -
CASSLGSLMNTEAFF | TGTGCCAGCAGCTTAGGGAGCCTCATGAACACTGAAGCTTTCTTT | TRBJ1-1 | - | TRBV7-9 | -
CSARDLRGRTYEQYF | TGCAGTGCTAGAGATCTTAGAGGGAGAACCTACGAGCAGTACTTC | TRBJ2-7 | - | TRBV20-1 | -
CATSRGEGESSGYTF | TGTGCCACCAGCAGAGGGGAGGGGGAAAGCTCCGGCTACACCTTC | TRBJ1-2 | - | TRBV15 | -
CASSERVRGEAFF | TGTGCCAGCAGTGAGCGGGTTCGGGGTGAAGCTTTCTTT | TRBJ1-1 | - | TRBV2 | few
CSAGGRYNSPLHF | TGCAGTGCTGGGGGACGGTATAATTCACCCCTCCACTTT | TRBJ1-6 | - | TRBV20-1 | few
CASSHQGSDTQYF | TGTGCCAGCAGCCACCAGGGGTCGGATACGCAGTATTTT | TRBJ2-3 | - | TRBV4-2 | few
CASSPGGGAIPYEQYF | TGTGCCAGCAGCCCCGGGGGGGGCGCCATCCCCTACGAGCAGTACTTC | TRBJ2-7 | TRBD2 | TRBV7-9 | -
CASSLGAGGQETQYF | TGTGCCAGCAGTTTAGGGGCGGGGGGGCAGGAGACCCAGTACTTC | TRBJ2-5 | TRBD2 | TRBV12-3/TRBV12-4 | -